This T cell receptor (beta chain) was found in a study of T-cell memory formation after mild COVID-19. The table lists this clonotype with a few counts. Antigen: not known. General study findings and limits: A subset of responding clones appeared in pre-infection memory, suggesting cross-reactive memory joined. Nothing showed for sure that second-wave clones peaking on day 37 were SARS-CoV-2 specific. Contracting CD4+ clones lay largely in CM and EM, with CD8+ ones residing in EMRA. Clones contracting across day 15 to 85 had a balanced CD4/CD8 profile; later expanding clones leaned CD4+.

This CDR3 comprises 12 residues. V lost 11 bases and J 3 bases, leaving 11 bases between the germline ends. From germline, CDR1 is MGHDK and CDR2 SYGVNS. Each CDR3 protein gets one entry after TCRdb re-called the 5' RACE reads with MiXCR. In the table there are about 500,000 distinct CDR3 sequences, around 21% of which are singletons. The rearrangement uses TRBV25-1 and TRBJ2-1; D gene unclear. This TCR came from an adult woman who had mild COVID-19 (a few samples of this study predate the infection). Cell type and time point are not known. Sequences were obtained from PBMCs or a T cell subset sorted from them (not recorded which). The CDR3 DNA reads TGTGCCGTCGGAGTTAGCTACAATGAGCAGTTCTTC. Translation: CAVGVSYNEQFF.